The next 26 T cell receptor beta chains were all read from a single sample in a study of blood T cell repertoires in COVID-19. Libraries were prepared by immunoSEQ multiplex PCR; TCRdb keeps only in-frame clonotypes and omits some of them. The repertoire holds about 120,000 clones, with over 85% as singletons. Material: peripheral blood. These receptors were obtained from a man aged 60-69 years with COVID-19, enrolled during active disease.

This chain uses TRBV2 with TRBJ1-3; no clear D. CDR1 and CDR2 from the germline V gene are SNHLY and FYNNEI. The CDR3 totals 15 residues. The V gene lost 3 bases and the J gene lost 4 bases, with 13 bases spanning the gap. CDR3 DNA: TGTGCCAGCAGTGAGCCAGGCGGGAGGGGAAACACCATATATTTT. Protein: CASSEPGGRGNTIYF.

The chain employs TRBV11-2 and TRBJ2-7; 7 bases are a match to TRBD2. Germline CDR1 SGHAT, CDR2 FQNNGV. The length of the CDR3 is 13 residues. With V trimmed by 3 bases and J by 3 bases, 2 bases remained unmatched. The CDR3 loop is CASSLGGDYEQYF. CDR3 DNA sequence: TGTGCCAGCAGCTTGGGAGGGGACTACGAGCAGTACTTC.

The chain has TRBV12-5 and TRBJ1-1; the D gene is possibly TRBD1 (6 bases). The V end lost 1 base, the J end lost 4 bases, and 13 bases lay between the germline ends. This CDR3 contains 15 residues. Germline loops: CDR1 LGHNT, CDR2 FRNRAP. The chain's CDR3 is CASGLGTQGSTEAFF. In nucleotides, the CDR3 is TGTGCTAGTGGTTTGGGAACTCAGGGGTCCACTGAAGCTTTCTTT.

This chain joins TRBV7-9 and TRBJ2-7; D remains unclear. Deletions cut 3 bases from V and 1 base from J, with 10 bases between. This CDR3 is built from 14 residues. Germline-derived CDR1 and CDR2 are SEHNR and FQNEAQ (reference sequence). CDR3 sequence (DNA): TGTGCCAGCAGCTTCGGAACAGCATCCTACGAGCAGTACTTC. It yields the protein CASSFGTASYEQYF.

The chain recombines TRBV15 with TRBJ2-4, with D possibly TRBD1 on 5 matching bases. Germline CDR1 is LNHNV and CDR2 is YYDKDF (reference sequence). The V end was cut by 0 bases, the J end by 0 bases, with 15 bases between. The CDR3 is 18 residues long. CDR3 DNA sequence: TGTGCCACCAGCAGAGAAAGATTGACAGTCTCAGCCAAAAACATTCAGTACTTC. It encodes CATSRERLTVSAKNIQYF.

This clone was recorded only once. J is TRBJ2-3 and V is TRBV2; D is undetermined. Germline assignment: CDR1 SNHLY and CDR2 FYNNEI. The V end lost 7 bases, the J end lost 3 bases, and 5 bases lay between the germline ends. The CDR3 has 11 amino acids. The CDR3 coding sequence is TGTGCCAGCACCAGTACAGATACGCAGTATTTT. Encoded protein: CASTSTDTQYF.

The table lists this clone with a few counts. This chain joins TRBV18 and TRBJ2-5, with 9 bases aligning to TRBD1. Losses at the gene ends were 6 bases for V and 2 bases for J; bases not matched to a gene: 7. The CDR3 totals 15 residues. CDR1 and CDR2 from the germline V gene are KGHSH and LQKENI. The CDR3 spells CASSIRDREQETQYF. The CDR3 bases are TGTGCCAGCTCGATCCGGGACAGGGAGCAAGAGACCCAGTACTTC.

The V call is TRBV19, the J call TRBJ2-5, with TRBD2 identical over 7 bases. The CDR3 has 15 amino acids. Germline values: CDR1 LNHDA, CDR2 SQIVND (reference sequence). J was trimmed by 1 base and V by 7 bases; bases with no gene match: 9. Here the CDR3 reads CASTRRGSFQETQYF. The CDR3 bases are TGTGCCAGTACCCGGCGCGGGAGTTTCCAAGAGACCCAGTACTTC.

This chain uses TRBV18 with TRBJ1-5; no firm D call. The V end was cut by 3 bases, the J end by 3 bases, with 12 bases between. This CDR3 has 15 amino acids. Germline V gene data show CDR1 as KGHSH and CDR2 as LQKENI. The CDR3 DNA reads as TGTGCCAGCTCACCGAGTTTTGACACCAATCAGCCCCAGCATTTT. Protein product: CASSPSFDTNQPQHF. Full variable domain (remainder filled in from reference TRBV18 and TRBJ1-5): NAGVMQNPRHLVRRRGQEARLRCSPMKGHSHVYWYRQLPEEGLKFMVYLQKENIIDESGMPKERFSAEFPKEGPSILRIQQVVRGDSAAYFCASSPSFDTNQPQHFGDGTRLSIL.

The V gene is TRBV5-1, the J gene TRBJ1-2, with TRBD1 as a possible D gene (6 bases). This CDR3 is 15 amino acids long. V dropped 4 bases and J dropped 1 base, with 14 bases sitting between them. The germline V gene encodes CDR1 SGHRS and CDR2 YFSETQ. CDR3: CASSGKGGSNYGYTF. DNA for the CDR3: TGCGCCAGCAGCGGCAAAGGGGGAAGTAACTATGGCTACACCTTC.

The V gene is TRBV9, the J gene TRBJ1-1, with 7 bases fitting TRBD1. The trim removed 5 bases at V and 2 bases at J, leaving 9 bases unmatched. Per germline, CDR1 SGDLS and CDR2 YYNGEE. The CDR3 runs 15 residues. Here the CDR3 DNA reads TGTGCCAGCAGTTATCGCGGGACAGACAACACTGAAGCTTTCTTT. It is translated as CASSYRGTDNTEAFF. The whole variable domain, filled in from reference TRBV9 and TRBJ1-1, reads DSGVTQTPKHLITATGQRVTLRCSPRSGDLSVYWYQQSLDQGLQFLIQYYNGEERAKGNILERFSAQQFPDLHSELNLSSLELGDSALYFCASSYRGTDNTEAFFGQGTRLTVV.

This sequence joins TRBV6-6 and TRBJ1-5; D remains unclear. Germline V gene lookup returns CDR1 MNHNY and CDR2 SVGAGI (reference sequence). This CDR3 is 16 amino acids long. V lost 2 bases and J 0 bases, leaving 11 bases between the germline ends. The CDR3 sequence: CASSYRVLDSNQPQHF. As DNA, the CDR3 is TGTGCCAGCAGTTACCGGGTTCTCGATAGCAATCAGCCCCAGCATTTT.

This sequence joins TRBV30 and TRBJ1-1, with no clear D. Between the trimmed V and J ends, which lost 4 bases and 3 bases, there was a span of 12 bases. CDR3 length: 13 amino acids. Germline V gene data show CDR1 as GTSNPN and CDR2 as SVGIG (reference sequence). The CDR3 DNA sequence: TGTGCCTGGAACTCCTTCGGGTACACTGAAGCTTTCTTT. This encodes CAWNSFGYTEAFF. The whole variable domain, remainder taken from reference TRBV30 and TRBJ1-1, is SQTIHQWPATLVQPVGSPLSLECTVEGTSNPNLYWYRQAAGRGLQLLFYSVGIGQISSEVPQNLSASRPQDRQFILSSKKLLLSDSGFYLCAWNSFGYTEAFFGQGTRLTVV.

The genes are TRBV9 and TRBJ1-1, with no clear D. From germline, CDR1 is SGDLS and CDR2 YYNGEE. CDR3 length: 15 residues. Trimming removed 2 bases from V and 2 bases from J, with 13 bases in between. The CDR3, as DNA: TGTGCCAGCAGCGTGGACTCAGATCCTAACACTGAAGCTTTCTTT. Its protein is CASSVDSDPNTEAFF.

The CDR3 region is CAWSLTSGRGGETQYF. In DNA form, the CDR3 reads TGTGCCTGGAGTTTAACTAGCGGGAGAGGAGGAGAGACCCAGTACTTC. The chain is built from TRBV30 and TRBJ2-5; the match to TRBD2 covers 11 bases. CDR3 size: 16 residues. After removal of 2 bases from V and 4 bases from J, the junction contained 9 bases not matched to a gene. The germline V gene has CDR1 GTSNPN and CDR2 SVGIG (reference sequence).

V gene TRBV18 combines with J gene TRBJ1-1; D is unresolved. V shed 0 bases and J shed 0 bases, with 11 bases lying between them. This CDR3 comprises 16 residues. The germline gives CDR1 KGHSH, CDR2 LQKENI. Here the CDR3 reads CASSPPPAGLNTEAFF. The CDR3 DNA is TGTGCCAGCTCACCACCCCCGGCAGGCTTGAACACTGAAGCTTTCTTT.

The V call is TRBV5-1, the J call TRBJ2-2, with a tentative D call TRBD1 (5 bases). V lost 0 bases and J lost 5, with 11 bases in between. Germline V lookup: CDR1 SGHRS, CDR2 YFSETQ. CDR3 size: 15 residues. CDR3 region: CASSLVGRDTGELFF. CDR3 sequence (DNA): TGCGCCAGCAGCTTGGTTGGCAGGGATACCGGGGAGCTGTTTTTT.

This chain links TRBV6-5 with TRBJ2-7, with D perhaps matching TRBD2 (6 bases). The ends were cut back, 10 bases at V and 5 bases at J, with 21 bases in the middle. Germline CDR1 reads MNHEY; CDR2 reads SVGAGI. The CDR3 covers 14 residues. The CDR3 DNA sequence: TGTGCCACTAAAAACCGGGACTTCTTCGACGAGCAGTACTTC. As protein: CATKNRDFFDEQYF.

The rearrangement links TRBV5-5 to TRBJ2-2, with 12 positions matching TRBD2. Germline V gives CDR1 SGHKS, CDR2 YYEKEE (reference sequence). This CDR3 comprises 18 residues. Trimming cost V 1 base and J 0 bases; bases outside gene matches: 4. The CDR3 nucleotides are TGTGCCAGCAGCTTGACCCTAGCGGGAGGGACGAACACCGGGGAGCTGTTTTTT. Its protein is CASSLTLAGGTNTGELFF.

The chain carries TRBV6-5 and TRBJ1-5; D not resolved. CDR1 is MNHEY and CDR2 is SVGAGI in the germline V gene. The CDR3 sequence is 15 residues long. The ends were cut back, 7 bases at V and 7 bases at J, with 20 bases in the middle. The CDR3 bases are TGTGCCAGCATAAAGGAGAACAATAATGAACAGCCCCAGCATTTT. This sequence encodes CASIKENNNEQPQHF.

This chain uses TRBV28 with TRBJ2-7; a weak D match, TRBD2 (6 bases). V was cut by 7 bases and J by 4 bases, with 14 bases left in between. The germline gives CDR1 MDHEN, CDR2 SYDVKM. CDR3 length: 13 amino acids. The CDR3 protein is CASTLPGRYEQYF. DNA for the CDR3: TGTGCCAGCACCCTACCGGGGAGGTACGAGCAGTACTTC. Full variable domain (missing parts from reference TRBV28 and TRBJ2-7): DVKVTQSSRYLVKRTGEKVFLECVQDMDHENMFWYRQDPGLGLRLIYFSYDVKMKEKGDIPEGYSVSREKKERFSLILESASTNQTSMYLCASTLPGRYEQYFGPGTRLTVT.

This clone was recorded only once. This rearrangement joins TRBV7-9 to TRBJ1-4; tentative D call: TRBD1 (6 bases). The V gene lost 5 bases and the J gene lost 4 bases, with 11 bases spanning the gap. The length of the CDR3 is 14 residues. Germline V lookup: CDR1 SEHNR, CDR2 FQNEAQ (reference sequence). The DNA of the CDR3 is TGTGCCAGCAGCCGACAGGTCTTTAATGAAAAACTGTTTTTT. Encoded protein: CASSRQVFNEKLFF.

The rearrangement links TRBV20-1 to TRBJ2-2; 7 nucleotides match TRBD1. V gave up 3 bases and J gave up 6 bases; unmatched junction bases: 4. This CDR3 spans 13 amino acids. Germline V gene sequence: CDR1 DFQATT, CDR2 SNEGSKA (reference sequence). The DNA for the CDR3 is TGCAGTGCTAGTGGCCAGGGGGCCGGGGAGCTGTTTTTT. Its protein product is CSASGQGAGELFF.

Only a few counts were recorded for this clone. The V and J genes are TRBV5-1 and TRBJ1-2; D is uncertain. Germline CDR1 SGHRS, CDR2 YFSETQ. Deletions cut 0 bases from V and 4 bases from J, with 10 bases between. The CDR3 runs to 14 residues. The CDR3 nucleotides read TGCGCCAGCAGCTTGGAAGTTGAGGTCTATGGCTACACCTTC. It is translated as CASSLEVEVYGYTF.

The chain uses TRBV5-4 and TRBJ1-1; TRBD1 is a possible D gene (5 bases). The CDR3 is 16 residues long. Germline V gives CDR1 SGHNT, CDR2 YYREEE (reference sequence). Trimming left V 4 bases short and J 1 base short, with 17 bases between. Here the CDR3 DNA reads TGTGCCAGCAGCGGACCCCCCCGGGGGACGAACACTGAAGCTTTCTTT. This gives the protein CASSGPPRGTNTEAFF.

The gene calls are TRBV2 and TRBJ2-2; TRBD2 matches 9 bases. The CDR3 consists of 15 residues. V was pared by 1 base and J by 4 bases, with 1 base of the junction left unmatched. Germline values: CDR1 SNHLY, CDR2 FYNNEI. The CDR3 loop is CASSEDSGGTGELFF. CDR3 in DNA: TGTGCCAGCAGTGAAGATAGCGGGGGCACCGGGGAGCTGTTTTTT.